This T cell receptor (beta chain) emerged from a study of OX40 agonist ivuxolimab in advanced cancers. The CDR3 contains 12 residues. The germline gives CDR1 MNHNS, CDR2 SASEGT. Trimming took off 2 bases at V and 4 bases at J, with 5 bases between the two ends. Generated by immunoSEQ multiplex PCR, the TCRdb table keeps only in-frame clones and is missing some. This sample has about 93,000 clones, with under 95% found just once. The source material was CD4+ or CD8+ T cells sorted from blood, sampled in a trial of the OX40 agonist ivuxolimab. This sequence joins TRBV6-1 and TRBJ1-2; the D is unclear. This clonotype originated in an adult with an advanced solid tumor such as melanoma, head and neck, liver or kidney cancer. The CDR3 nucleotides are TGTGCCAGCAGTGAACTGCTCTATGGCTACACCTTC. Translating it yields CASSELLYGYTF.